The 25 T cell receptor beta chains below all came from one sample that was sequenced in a study of OX40 agonist ivuxolimab in advanced cancers. Some clones are missing from TCRdb's copy, which holds only in-frame ones; the method was immunoSEQ multiplex PCR. Of 55,000 to 70,000 clones in the sample, approximately 82% were seen once. This specimen consisted of CD4+ or CD8+ T cells sorted from blood, obtained in a trial of the OX40 agonist ivuxolimab. The source of these receptors is an adult with an advanced solid tumor such as melanoma, head and neck, liver or kidney cancer.

The V gene is TRBV5-4, the J gene TRBJ1-4, with D perhaps TRBD1 (5 bases). The CDR3 loop spans 16 amino acids. The germline V and J ends were trimmed by 3 bases and 8 bases, with 20 bases remaining between them. Per germline, CDR1 SGHNT and CDR2 YYREEE (reference sequence). The DNA for the CDR3 is TGTGCCAGCAGCTCCGGGACTCCACAAAAACGGGAAAAACTGTTTTTT. This codes for CASSSGTPQKREKLFF.

This sequence joins TRBV6-5 and TRBJ1-3; D perhaps matches TRBD1 (6 bases). Germline V gene sequence: CDR1 MNHEY, CDR2 SVGAGI. This CDR3 has 14 amino acids. Between the trimmed V and J ends, which lost 6 bases and 1 base, there was a span of 10 bases. The CDR3 loop is CASSQQGSGNTIYF. The CDR3 DNA reads TGTGCCAGCAGCCAACAGGGATCTGGAAACACCATATATTTT.

The CDR3 region has the DNA TGTGCCAGCAGCTTAGCAATCTACAATGAGCAGTTCTTC. Protein product: CASSLAIYNEQFF. This chain joins TRBV7-2 and TRBJ2-1, with D unresolved. This CDR3 is 13 amino acids long. V gave up 0 bases and J gave up 3 bases, with 3 bases separating them. Germline V gene data show CDR1 as SGHTA and CDR2 as FQGNSA.

The chain is built from TRBV5-5 and TRBJ1-1; D not resolved. From germline, CDR1 is SGHKS and CDR2 YYEKEE (reference sequence). V was cut by 4 bases and J by 1 base, with 14 bases left in between. This CDR3 region has 15 residues. The DNA for the CDR3 is TGTGCCAGCAGCCCTGGTTGGGCTCGGAACACTGAAGCTTTCTTT. It translates to CASSPGWARNTEAFF.

The V gene is TRBV18, the J gene TRBJ2-7, with 9 bases lining up with TRBD2. V dropped 1 base and J dropped 3; count of bases not matched to a gene: 4. The CDR3 runs to 15 residues. Germline V CDR1 and CDR2: KGHSH, LQKENI. For the CDR3, the DNA is TGTGCCAGCTCACCACTAGCGGGAGAGGTCTACGAGCAGTACTTC. Translation gives CASSPLAGEVYEQYF.

V and J are TRBV5-1 and TRBJ1-1, with 7 bases fitting TRBD1. From germline, CDR1 is SGHRS and CDR2 YFSETQ. This CDR3 spans 15 amino acids. V was pared by 2 bases and J by 4 bases, with 8 bases of the junction left unmatched. CDR3 sequence (DNA): TGCGCCAGCAGCTTCGTGGAGGGGGCGGGCACTGAAGCTTTCTTT. Translated, it gives CASSFVEGAGTEAFF.

In regard to this clone: This same CDR3 is encoded by further DNA sequences in the sample. This sequence joins TRBV10-3 and TRBJ1-3; D ambiguous. Germline values: CDR1 ENHRY, CDR2 SYGVKD. The CDR3 consists of 14 residues. Trimming left V 3 bases short and J 1 base short, with 7 bases between. The CDR3 region has the DNA TGTGCCATCAGTGAAGGGTTGTCTGGAAACACCATATATTTT. This codes for CAISEGLSGNTIYF.

The chain carries TRBV6-9 and TRBJ1-3; TRBD1 agrees at 10 bases. There are 19 residues in the CDR3. Germline trimming cut 6 bases from V and 4 bases from J; bases unmatched to any gene: 18. Germline values: CDR1 MNHGY, CDR2 SVAAGI. The CDR3 sequence: CASSTGTGVPRKSGNTIYF. For the CDR3, the DNA is TGTGCCAGCAGCACCGGGACAGGGGTCCCTCGGAAGTCCGGAAACACCATATATTTT.

The chain employs TRBV5-5 and TRBJ1-2; a possible D gene is TRBD1 (5 bases). Per germline, CDR1 SGHKS and CDR2 YYEKEE (reference sequence). V was shortened by 4 bases and J by 4 bases, with 17 bases between the two germline ends. This CDR3 has 15 residues. CDR3 in amino acids: CASSLRPREGYGYTF. The CDR3 coding sequence is TGTGCCAGCAGCCTGAGGCCCAGGGAGGGCTATGGCTACACCTTC.

The chain joins TRBV28 to TRBJ2-7; 8 bases agree with TRBD1. After removal of 6 bases from V and 3 bases from J, the junction contained 19 bases not matched to a gene. Germline values: CDR1 MDHEN, CDR2 SYDVKM. CDR3 length: 18 residues. CDR3 in DNA: TGTGCCAGCAGCCCCACCACTCCAATAGGACAGGGAAACTACGAGCAGTACTTC. Its translation is CASSPTTPIGQGNYEQYF.

V gene TRBV7-9 combines with J gene TRBJ1-1; tentative D call: TRBD1 (6 bases). Trimming shortened V by 5 bases and J by 0 bases, and 13 bases separated the two germline ends. The CDR3 length is 15 residues. Per the germline V gene, CDR1 is SEHNR and CDR2 is FQNEAQ (reference sequence). CDR3 loop: CASSPPQGMNTEAFF. CDR3 sequence (DNA): TGTGCCAGCAGCCCACCACAGGGAATGAACACTGAAGCTTTCTTT.

This clone was seen a few times. The rearrangement uses TRBV28 and TRBJ2-7, with D tentatively TRBD1 (6 bases). The germline V gene encodes CDR1 MDHEN and CDR2 SYDVKM. The V end lost 5 bases, the J end lost 6 bases, and 11 bases lay between the germline ends. The CDR3 loop spans 12 amino acids. CDR3 sequence reads: CASSKQGTEQYF. The CDR3 bases are TGTGCCAGCAGTAAACAGGGAACCGAGCAGTACTTC.

The chain links TRBV5-6 to TRBJ2-3; 10 bases line up with TRBD2. CDR1 and CDR2 (germline): SGHDT, YYEEEE. This CDR3 contains 18 residues. With 4 bases clipped from V and 0 bases from J, the junction kept 11 bases outside the gene matches. CDR3 coding DNA: TGTGCCAGCAGCCGAGGAGTAGCGGGGGGACCTAGCACAGATACGCAGTATTTT. It translates to CASSRGVAGGPSTDTQYF.

The V gene is TRBV27, the J gene TRBJ2-1; no reliable D call. The V gene lost 3 bases and the J gene lost 5 bases, with 8 bases spanning the gap. The CDR3 extends over 13 amino acids. Germline lookup yields CDR1 MNHEY and CDR2 SMNVEV (reference sequence). CDR3 sequence: CASSFGPDNEQFF. The CDR3 coding sequence is TGTGCCAGCAGTTTTGGACCGGACAATGAGCAGTTCTTC.

The V call is TRBV28, the J call TRBJ2-7, with D hard to call. The CDR3 is 15 amino acids. Germline-derived CDR1 and CDR2 are MDHEN and SYDVKM. Between the trimmed V and J ends, which lost 2 bases and 6 bases, there was a span of 17 bases. The CDR3 region is CASSLVSDSSAEQYF. As DNA, the CDR3 is TGTGCCAGCAGTTTAGTGTCCGACTCCTCCGCCGAGCAGTACTTC.

This clone appeared a few times. V is TRBV4-2 and J is TRBJ1-2, with D perhaps TRBD1 (6 bases). The V gene's germline CDR1 is LGHNA and CDR2 YNFKEQ. CDR3 length: 14 residues. V dropped 1 base and J dropped 10 bases, with 16 bases sitting between them. The CDR3 is CASSQVDSRSVYTF. DNA of the CDR3: TGTGCCAGCAGCCAAGTGGACAGCCGTAGCGTCTACACCTTC.

The chain combines TRBV18 with TRBJ2-1; 9 bases map to TRBD2. The V gene's germline CDR1 is KGHSH and CDR2 LQKENI. V dropped 1 base and J dropped 6; count of bases not matched to a gene: 7. The CDR3 has 16 amino acids. For the CDR3, the DNA is TGTGCCAGCTCACCACGGGGCGGGAGGGCCTCCAATGAGCAGTTCTTC. Amino acids: CASSPRGGRASNEQFF. Using reference TRBV18 and TRBJ2-1 for the parts outside the CDR3, the full variable domain is NAGVMQNPRHLVRRRGQEARLRCSPMKGHSHVYWYRQLPEEGLKFMVYLQKENIIDESGMPKERFSAEFPKEGPSILRIQQVVRGDSAAYFCASSPRGGRASNEQFFGPGTRLTVL.

This chain uses TRBV11-2 with TRBJ1-5, with 7 bases fitting TRBD1. After removal of 5 bases from V and 5 bases from J, the junction contained 9 bases not matched to a gene. Per germline, CDR1 SGHAT and CDR2 FQNNGV. This CDR3 comprises 15 residues. The CDR3 here is CASSPGDRWYQPQHF. The CDR3 DNA reads as TGTGCCAGCAGCCCTGGGGACAGATGGTATCAGCCCCAGCATTTT.

The V and J genes are TRBV19 and TRBJ2-7; perhaps D is TRBD1 or TRBD2 (5 bases each). The CDR3 has 15 amino acids. The germline V and J ends were trimmed by 5 bases and 1 base, with 15 bases remaining between them. Germline V gives CDR1 LNHDA, CDR2 SQIVND (reference sequence). CDR3 sequence: CASSARDPTSYEQYF. The CDR3 nucleotides read TGTGCCAGTAGTGCCCGGGACCCGACTTCCTACGAGCAGTACTTC. Full variable domain (outside the CDR3, taken from reference TRBV19 and TRBJ2-7): DGGITQSPKYLFRKEGQNVTLSCEQNLNHDAMYWYRQDPGQGLRLIYYSQIVNDFQKGDIAEGYSVSREKKESFPLTVTSAQKNPTAFYLCASSARDPTSYEQYFGPGTRLTVT.

This clone is labeled as medium-sized. The CDR3 loop reads CASSQGPENTEAFF. The CDR3 DNA sequence: TGCGCCAGCAGTCAAGGACCCGAGAACACTGAAGCTTTCTTT. V gene TRBV10-2 combines with J gene TRBJ1-1, with unresolved D. This CDR3 has 14 amino acids. The germline V gene encodes CDR1 WSHSY and CDR2 SAAADI. Trimming shortened V by 5 bases and J by 1 base, and 11 bases separated the two germline ends.

The chain carries TRBV6-1 and TRBJ1-4; a possible D gene is TRBD1 (5 bases). Germline CDR1 and CDR2: MNHNS and SASEGT. Trimming took 3 bases from V and 8 from J, leaving 16 bases between them. The CDR3 is 15 residues long. CDR3 amino acids: CASSEDNKRREKLFF. The CDR3 DNA reads as TGTGCCAGCAGTGAGGACAACAAGCGGCGGGAAAAACTGTTTTTT.

CDR3 residues: CASSKGTIDEQFF. DNA for the CDR3: TGTGCCAGTAGTAAAGGGACAATCGATGAGCAGTTCTTC. The gene calls are TRBV19 and TRBJ2-1, with D tentatively TRBD1 (6 bases). Germline assignment: CDR1 LNHDA and CDR2 SQIVND (reference sequence). The V and J ends lost 4 bases and 8 bases respectively, with 12 bases between them. This CDR3 region has 13 residues.

The V and J genes are TRBV19 and TRBJ2-1, with TRBD2 as a possible D gene (6 bases). Trimming left V 4 bases short and J 6 bases short, with 16 bases between. This CDR3 comprises 15 residues. The germline gives CDR1 LNHDA, CDR2 SQIVND (reference sequence). The CDR3 spells CASSTWRGKGNEQFF. The CDR3 bases are TGTGCCAGTAGTACTTGGAGGGGTAAAGGCAATGAGCAGTTCTTC. Full variable domain (missing parts from reference TRBV19 and TRBJ2-1): DGGITQSPKYLFRKEGQNVTLSCEQNLNHDAMYWYRQDPGQGLRLIYYSQIVNDFQKGDIAEGYSVSREKKESFPLTVTSAQKNPTAFYLCASSTWRGKGNEQFFGPGTRLTVL.

This clone was counted a single time. The chain combines TRBV28 with TRBJ2-5; TRBD1 matches 8 bases. This CDR3 has 14 residues. V lost 6 bases, J lost 4 bases, and 7 bases stayed unmatched. Germline CDR1 is MDHEN and CDR2 is SYDVKM. CDR3 region: CASRRQGARETQYF. CDR3 coding DNA: TGTGCCAGCAGGCGGCAGGGGGCGCGAGAGACCCAGTACTTC.

The chain joins TRBV4-1 to TRBJ2-5; D might be TRBD2 (5 bases). CDR1 and CDR2 from the germline V gene are MGHRA and YSYEKL. V was trimmed by 1 base and J by 3 bases, leaving 12 bases between them. The CDR3 consists of 15 residues. The CDR3 protein is CASSQGVGVEETQYF. CDR3 coding DNA: TGCGCCAGCAGCCAAGGGGTCGGGGTGGAAGAGACCCAGTACTTC.